The 4 T cell receptor beta chains presented below share a single source sample, sequenced in a study of T cells in Graves' hyperthyroidism and ophthalmopathy. What was amplified from RNA transcripts were TCR beta CDR3 regions. Using the HTBI primer set, a first-round RT-PCR was run on the TCR CDR3. TCRdb processed the multiplex PCR reads anew with MiXCR; each CDR3 protein has one entry. The sample lists fewer than 550,000 distinct CDR3 sequences, 15% to 18% seen once, with 13% to 15% in the top ten. The sequenced material came from blood. These receptors were collected from a woman aged 18-29 years with Graves' hyperthyroidism.

This clonotype was seen at least ten times. The V call is TRBV28, the J call TRBJ2-1; 10 bases agree with TRBD2. With 3 bases clipped from V and 8 bases from J, the junction kept 16 bases outside the gene matches. The germline V gene encodes CDR1 MDHEN and CDR2 SYDVKM. The CDR3 length is 18 residues. The CDR3 reads CASSFTSGVGFFSDEQFF. In DNA, the CDR3 is TGTGCCAGCAGTTTTACTAGCGGGGTCGGTTTTTTTTCGGATGAGCAGTTCTTC.

This clonotype was seen many times. V and J are TRBV20-1 and TRBJ1-5; 8 nucleotides line up with TRBD1. V was clipped by 6 bases and J by 1 base; unmatched bases: 2. This CDR3 has 13 residues. Germline V CDR1 and CDR2: DFQATT, SNEGSKA (reference sequence). This chain's CDR3 is CSARQGSNQPQHF. CDR3 nucleotides: TGCAGTGCGCGACAGGGGAGCAATCAGCCCCAGCATTTT.

This clonotype was seen many times. The gene calls are TRBV28 and TRBJ2-7; D is possibly TRBD2 (5 bases). The V end lost 6 bases, the J end lost 0 bases, and 18 bases lay between the germline ends. This CDR3 contains 16 residues. Germline CDR1 is MDHEN and CDR2 is SYDVKM. CDR3 loop: CASRTGRLKSSYEQYF. The CDR3 region has the DNA TGTGCCAGCAGGACGGGAAGACTAAAGAGCTCCTACGAGCAGTACTTC. The variable domain in full, with the rest retrieved from reference TRBV28 and TRBJ2-7, is DVKVTQSSRYLVKRTGEKVFLECVQDMDHENMFWYRQDPGLGLRLIYFSYDVKMKEKGDIPEGYSVSREKKERFSLILESASTNQTSMYLCASRTGRLKSSYEQYFGPGTRLTVT.

The table lists this clonotype with a few counts. The chain recombines TRBV13 with TRBJ1-1, with D unclear. CDR3 length: 15 residues. In germline, CDR1 is PRHDT, CDR2 FYEKMQ (reference sequence). The ends were cut back, 4 bases at V and 6 bases at J, with 18 bases in the middle. CDR3 sequence (DNA): TGTGCCAGCAGCTACCCTACGGCTCATGAGTCTGAAGCTTTCTTT. It codes for CASSYPTAHESEAFF.